Listed below are T cell receptor beta chains from one sample, sequenced in a study of T cell responses to AZD1222 COVID-19 vaccine. Sequencing was performed with immunoSEQ multiplex PCR; in TCRdb, only in-frame clones are kept and a portion is missing. The sample shows 80,000 or so clones, more than 85% of them seen only once. The sample in question was peripheral blood, obtained on day 0 of AZD1222 vaccination. The receptors were gathered from an adult in good health. Both conserved end residues are part of each CDR3. D genes are given only for firm matches. Rows may omit the clone size; those that give it use once, few, many or a size class.

CDR3: CASSLEGVGTDTQYF; J: TRBJ2-3; size: NA; V: TRBV11-2; D: NA
CDR3: CAISEEGGLAKNIQYF; J: TRBJ2-4; size: NA; V: TRBV10-3; D: NA
CDR3: CATRTGGSGNTIYF; J: TRBJ1-3; size: NA; V: TRBV10-3; D: TRBD1
CDR3: CASSKSGGASYNEQFF; J: TRBJ2-1; size: NA; V: TRBV9; D: TRBD2
CDR3: CASSAPGGAGANVLTF; J: TRBJ2-6; size: NA; V: TRBV28; D: TRBD1
CDR3: CASSTQGGTEAFF; J: TRBJ1-1; size: NA; V: TRBV12-3/TRBV12-4; D: TRBD1
CDR3: CASSLTGVGSPLHF; J: TRBJ1-6; size: NA; V: TRBV3-1/TRBV3-2; D: TRBD1
CDR3: CASRGTGQRAQHF; J: TRBJ1-5; size: once; V: TRBV4-1; D: TRBD1
CDR3: CASRGQGGQPQHF; J: TRBJ1-5; size: NA; V: TRBV12-3/TRBV12-4; D: TRBD1
CDR3: CASSLSGTGAGEAFF; J: TRBJ1-1; size: NA; V: TRBV6-2/TRBV6-3; D: TRBD1
CDR3: CASSSVGQGKSVQYF; J: TRBJ2-7; size: NA; V: TRBV7-2; D: TRBD1
CDR3: CASSLGPNTGELFF; J: TRBJ2-2; size: NA; V: TRBV5-4; D: NA
CDR3: CATSVGVGNEQYF; J: TRBJ2-7; size: NA; V: TRBV24-1; D: NA
CDR3: CASSLAGQGYGYTF; J: TRBJ1-2; size: NA; V: TRBV7-9; D: TRBD1
CDR3: CASSLAGVTDTQYF; J: TRBJ2-3; size: NA; V: TRBV27; D: TRBD2
CDR3: CASSRPLAGGKASYNEQFF; J: TRBJ2-1; size: NA; V: TRBV7-2; D: TRBD2
CDR3: CASSLPPGDSYEQYF; J: TRBJ2-7; size: NA; V: TRBV28; D: NA
CDR3: CASSVGIYTYEQYF; J: TRBJ2-7; size: NA; V: TRBV9; D: NA
CDR3: CASSLDKQGFSSYNSPLHF; J: TRBJ1-6; size: NA; V: TRBV5-4; D: NA
CDR3: CASRPGGSYEQYF; J: TRBJ2-7; size: NA; V: TRBV12-3/TRBV12-4; D: NA
CDR3: CARSNPRAHGDSPLHF; J: TRBJ1-6; size: NA; V: TRBV5-3; D: NA
CDR3: CASSRGQQANQPQHF; J: TRBJ1-5; size: NA; V: TRBV5-6; D: TRBD1
CDR3: CASSLGGTLRGNQPQHF; J: TRBJ1-5; size: NA; V: TRBV3-1/TRBV3-2; D: NA
CDR3: CASSPQGSLGNEQFF; J: TRBJ2-1; size: NA; V: TRBV18; D: NA
CDR3: CASSNAGILNTEAFF; J: TRBJ1-1; size: NA; V: TRBV19; D: NA
CDR3: CASSLFGSGGHYGTGELFF; J: TRBJ2-2; size: NA; V: TRBV7-6; D: TRBD2
CDR3: CASSPGRENYEQYF; J: TRBJ2-7; size: NA; V: TRBV18; D: NA
CDR3: CASGGTLTPRRTEAFF; J: TRBJ1-1; size: NA; V: TRBV19; D: NA
CDR3: CASNSMGGNQPQHF; J: TRBJ1-5; size: NA; V: TRBV28; D: NA
CDR3: CASSSMGGNQPQHF; J: TRBJ1-5; size: NA; V: TRBV7-2; D: NA
CDR3: CASTTDRGSNQPQHF; J: TRBJ1-5; size: NA; V: TRBV19; D: TRBD1
CDR3: CASSEMASPNEKLFF; J: TRBJ1-4; size: once; V: TRBV2; D: NA
CDR3: CASLGDRDYEQYF; J: TRBJ2-7; size: NA; V: TRBV6-5; D: TRBD1
CDR3: CASSPLAGGGDEQFF; J: TRBJ2-1; size: NA; V: TRBV5-6; D: TRBD2
CDR3: CASSRQVAYEQYF; J: TRBJ2-7; size: NA; V: TRBV11-2; D: NA
CDR3: CASSSRQGARETQYF; J: TRBJ2-5; size: NA; V: TRBV6-6; D: TRBD1
CDR3: CASSPTGTGGQPQHF; J: TRBJ1-5; size: NA; V: TRBV9; D: NA
CDR3: CASSLPGQGNEKLFF; J: TRBJ1-4; size: NA; V: TRBV28; D: TRBD1
CDR3: CSVGSGSGGAPHTDTQYF; J: TRBJ2-3; size: few; V: TRBV29-1; D: TRBD2
CDR3: CASSPSTVRNTEAFF; J: TRBJ1-1; size: NA; V: TRBV18; D: NA
CDR3: CASSTPTRGTQYF; J: TRBJ2-3; size: once; V: TRBV19; D: NA
CDR3: CASSPRERTDTQYF; J: TRBJ2-3; size: NA; V: TRBV18; D: NA
CDR3: CASSLIWRGTTEAFF; J: TRBJ1-1; size: NA; V: TRBV21-1; D: NA
CDR3: CASSYGQRATNEKLFF; J: TRBJ1-4; size: NA; V: TRBV6-5; D: NA
CDR3: CASSVWEGGYEQYF; J: TRBJ2-7; size: NA; V: TRBV9; D: TRBD2